What follows are 18 T cell receptor beta chains derived from one specimen sequenced in a study of human T cells and chemical hapten exposure. One entry per CDR3 protein, called by TCRdb with MiXCR from the RACE reads. The sample has about 89,000 distinct CDR3 sequences, approximately 11% seen once. Time point: patch test 2, 6 weeks after DPC sensitization. Treatment in this sample: therapeutic diphenylcyclopropenone sensitization with weekly scalp DPC. The sample was whole blood, taken in connection with sensitization to the hapten diphenylcyclopropenone (DPC). The receptors were gathered from a man aged 40-55 years with alopecia areata. Some clones in this sample may be carry-over from other donors' samples.

The chain carries TRBV5-1 and TRBJ1-1; possibly TRBD1 for D (5 bases). CDR3 size: 15 residues. CDR1 SGHRS and CDR2 YFSETQ come from the germline V gene. V lost 2 bases, J lost 1 base, and 12 bases lay in between. The CDR3: CASSFRAQENTEAFF. For the CDR3, the DNA is TGCGCCAGCAGCTTTAGGGCACAGGAGAACACTGAAGCTTTCTTT.

The rearrangement links TRBV30 to TRBJ2-3; TRBD2 agrees at 9 bases. Germline V gene sequence: CDR1 GTSNPN, CDR2 SVGIG (reference sequence). Losses at the gene ends were 0 bases for V and 5 bases for J; bases not matched to a gene: 6. The CDR3 is 15 amino acids. The CDR3 coding sequence is TGTGCCTGGAGTGTAATAGCGGGAGTGGAAGATACGCAGTATTTT. This encodes CAWSVIAGVEDTQYF.

The J gene is TRBJ2-1, the V gene TRBV7-2; the D gene is possibly TRBD1 (5 bases). This CDR3 region has 13 residues. Germline V lookup: CDR1 SGHTA, CDR2 FQGNSA. Trimming removed 7 bases at V and 4 bases at J, with 11 bases between. CDR3 nucleotide sequence: TGTGCCAGCAACGTGGGGCAGTACAATGAGCAGTTCTTC. Its protein is CASNVGQYNEQFF. The variable domain in full, completed from reference TRBV7-2 and TRBJ2-1, reads GAGVSQSPSNKVTEKGKDVELRCDPISGHTALYWYRQSLGQGLEFLIYFQGNSAPDKSGLPSDRFSAERTGGSVSTLTIQRTQQEDSAVYLCASNVGQYNEQFFGPGTRLTVL.

The V gene is TRBV4-1, the J gene TRBJ2-4; 14 nucleotides align to TRBD2. Germline CDR1 is MGHRA and CDR2 is YSYEKL. V lost 1 base to trimming and J lost 1 base; unmatched junction nucleotides: 3. The CDR3 sequence is 18 residues long. CDR3 region: CASSQGLAGGLAKNIQYF. The DNA of the CDR3 is TGCGCCAGCAGCCAAGGACTAGCGGGAGGGCTGGCCAAAAACATTCAGTACTTC.

V and J are TRBV5-1 and TRBJ2-1; D is possibly TRBD1 (5 bases). The CDR3 sequence is 15 residues long. Germline V gives CDR1 SGHRS, CDR2 YFSETQ. The V gene lost 0 bases and the J gene lost 4 bases, with 11 bases spanning the gap. The CDR3 DNA sequence: TGCGCCAGCAGCTTGGGACAGAGCCTTTACAATGAGCAGTTCTTC. Its translation is CASSLGQSLYNEQFF.

In this sample, this clonotype turned up a few times. The chain employs TRBV20-1 and TRBJ2-3; D possibly corresponds to TRBD1 (6 bases). Germline V gene sequence: CDR1 DFQATT, CDR2 SNEGSKA (reference sequence). The CDR3 loop spans 15 amino acids. Trimming left V 5 bases short and J 2 bases short, with 17 bases between. In nucleotides, the CDR3 is TGCAGTGCTGGCGATCGGACAGTGGCCACAGATACGCAGTATTTT. Translation gives CSAGDRTVATDTQYF.

This clonotype was seen only a few times. This chain links TRBV12-3 or TRBV12-4 with TRBJ2-3; 7 nucleotides line up with TRBD1. CDR3 length: 14 residues. V was clipped by 7 bases and J by 4 bases; unmatched bases: 8. CDR3 DNA: TGTGCCAGCAACAGAGACAGGGCGGCAGATACGCAGTATTTT. Protein: CASNRDRAADTQYF.

This chain connects TRBV2 to TRBJ1-5; 7 bases fit TRBD1. Germline V CDR1 and CDR2: SNHLY, FYNNEI. Trimming cost V 9 bases and J 5 bases; bases outside gene matches: 7. The CDR3 contains 13 residues. CDR3 in amino acids: CASNDRDYQPQHF. In DNA form, the CDR3 reads TGTGCCAGTAACGACAGGGACTATCAGCCCCAGCATTTT.

This clonotype was seen a single time. The J gene is TRBJ2-3, the V gene TRBV6-2 or TRBV6-3; tentative D call: TRBD2 (6 bases). The CDR3 length is 14 residues. Germline values: CDR1 MNHEY, CDR2 SVGEGT. Trimming pared 2 bases from V and 8 bases from J, leaving 14 bases between. Here the CDR3 DNA reads TGTGCCAGCAGTTACGTAGCGGATAGGGGTACGCAGTATTTT. Its protein product is CASSYVADRGTQYF.

V usage is TRBV20-1 and J usage is TRBJ2-3; 7 positions agree with TRBD1. The CDR3 is made up of 15 amino acids. The germline V gene has CDR1 DFQATT and CDR2 SNEGSKA (reference sequence). Trimming at V came to 3 bases and at J to 4 bases, leaving 10 bases not matched to a gene. This CDR3 reads CSASKGGDRADTQYF. CDR3 nucleotide sequence: TGCAGTGCTAGCAAAGGGGGCGATAGAGCAGATACGCAGTATTTT.

This clonotype has only a few counts. This chain joins TRBV11-3 and TRBJ2-4; D is ambiguous. Trimming removed 4 bases at V and 2 bases at J, with 12 bases between. The CDR3 consists of 15 residues. Germline V gene sequence: CDR1 SGHNT, CDR2 YENEEA. DNA of the CDR3: TGTGCCAGCAGCTCAATAGCTGACCCCAAAAACATTCAGTACTTC. It codes for CASSSIADPKNIQYF. Looking up the rest from reference TRBV11-3 and TRBJ2-4 gives the full variable domain: EAGVVQSPRYKIIEKKQPVAFWCNPISGHNTLYWYLQNLGQGPELLIRYENEEAVDDSQLPKDRFSAERLKGVDSTLKIQPAELGDSAVYLCASSSIADPKNIQYFGAGTRLSVL.

V usage is TRBV19 and J usage is TRBJ2-5; D is possibly TRBD1 (6 bases). Trimming shortened V by 6 bases and J by 0 bases, and 8 bases separated the two germline ends. The CDR3 extends over 13 amino acids. Germline CDR1 LNHDA, CDR2 SQIVND (reference sequence). The CDR3 loop reads CASRRDNQETQYF. The CDR3 DNA reads as TGTGCCAGTAGACGGGACAACCAAGAGACCCAGTACTTC.

This clonotype was seen only a few times. The V call is TRBV29-1, the J call TRBJ2-2, with TRBD1 matching 7 bases. Germline V CDR1 and CDR2: SQVTM, ANQGSEA. V shed 6 bases, J shed 4 bases, and the junction held 5 bases outside the gene matches. The CDR3 has 13 amino acids. CDR3 residues: CSVGGFGTGELFF. The CDR3 nucleotides read TGCAGCGTAGGGGGCTTCGGCACCGGGGAGCTGTTTTTT.

This clonotype was seen once. This sequence joins TRBV12-3 or TRBV12-4 and TRBJ2-7, with TRBD1 as a possible D gene (5 bases). This CDR3 contains 16 residues. V gave up 6 bases and J gave up 5 bases, with 23 bases separating them. The CDR3 DNA is TGTGCCAGCAGCTTAAACGTCGGGCAGGGTAAGCACGAGCAGTACGTC. Protein product: CASSLNVGQGKHEQYV.

This clonotype was counted many times. The chain employs TRBV5-1 and TRBJ1-1; D perhaps matches TRBD1 (6 bases). V was trimmed by 4 bases and J by 4 bases, leaving 11 bases between them. The CDR3 loop spans 13 amino acids. In germline, CDR1 is SGHRS, CDR2 YFSETQ. For the CDR3, the DNA is TGCGCCAGCAGCATAACAGGGATCACTGAAGCTTTCTTT. Translating gives CASSITGITEAFF.

This clonotype was seen more than once but under ten times. The J gene is TRBJ2-3, the V gene TRBV25-1; TRBD2 might be the D (5 bases). Germline-derived CDR1 and CDR2 are MGHDK and SYGVNS. The CDR3 is 15 residues long. V was cut by 3 bases and J by 6 bases, with 16 bases left in between. The CDR3: CASSELGGLGDTQYF. The CDR3 bases are TGTGCCAGCAGTGAGTTAGGCGGGCTTGGGGATACGCAGTATTTT.

This clonotype was found a few times. Here the CDR3 DNA reads TGTGCCAGTAGTAAAACCGGGACTAGCTACGAGCAGTACGTC. Amino acids: CASSKTGTSYEQYV. The V call is TRBV19, the J call TRBJ2-7, with 8 bases lining up with TRBD2. In germline, CDR1 is LNHDA, CDR2 SQIVND (reference sequence). V shed 4 bases, J shed 3 bases, and the junction held 5 bases outside the gene matches. The CDR3 length is 14 residues.

This clonotype has a count of ten or more. The genes are TRBV5-1 and TRBJ1-2; D ambiguous. The V end was cut by 4 bases, the J end by 1 base, with 8 bases between. Germline-derived CDR1 and CDR2 are SGHRS and YFSETQ. The length of the CDR3 is 13 residues. CDR3 coding DNA: TGCGCCAGCAGCCTAGGGAGTAACTATGGCTACACCTTC. The encoded protein is CASSLGSNYGYTF.